This passage covers 21 T cell receptor beta chains from one sample sequenced in a study of identical twins (dated by TCRdb to about 2016). Library prep was done by 5' RACE. The run used an Illumina HiSeq 2000. Clones were called with MiXCR by TCRdb after fastp trimmed the public reads at Q25, and only in-frame beta chains were retained. CDR3 protein sequences are deduplicated, and each keeps its most common genes and DNA. This sample lists 150,000 or so distinct CDR3 sequences; 3% to 4.5% were detected once. The ten largest clonotypes hold approximately 7.6% of the sample. The sequenced sample was memory T cells sorted from blood. Read against the paper, the sample's cell subset or site label means: CD45RO+ enriched T cells. These TCRs come from a man aged 18 to 35 in good health.

This clonotype was seen a few times. The rearrangement joins TRBV6-1 to TRBJ2-7; 9 positions agree with TRBD2. The junction had 17 bases not matched to a gene; V was cut back by 6 bases and J by 5 bases. Germline assignment: CDR1 MNHNS and CDR2 SASEGT. The CDR3 sequence is 17 residues long. This CDR3 reads CASRSDGLAGSRHEQYV. The CDR3 coding sequence is TGTGCCAGCAGATCGGACGGGCTAGCGGGGTCCCGGCACGAGCAGTACGTC.

This clonotype appeared many times. This chain joins TRBV3-1 and TRBJ2-1; 8 bases are shared with TRBD2. Germline values: CDR1 LGHDT, CDR2 YNNKEL (reference sequence). After removal of 3 bases from V and 0 bases from J, the junction contained 4 bases not matched to a gene. The CDR3 contains 16 residues. The CDR3 sequence is CASSHTGTSSYNEQFF. In nucleotides, the CDR3 is TGTGCCAGCAGCCATACCGGGACTAGCTCCTACAATGAGCAGTTCTTC.

This clonotype was seen at least ten times. This chain uses TRBV20-1 with TRBJ2-7, with D possibly matching TRBD2 (6 bases). The CDR3 covers 15 residues. CDR1 DFQATT and CDR2 SNEGSKA come from the germline V gene (reference sequence). The V and J ends lost 1 base and 1 base respectively, with 14 bases between them. CDR3 coding DNA: TGCAGTGCTAGAGCACGCTTCCGGGGGTCCTACGAGCAGTACTTC. It codes for CSARARFRGSYEQYF.

The chain employs TRBV11-2 and TRBJ2-5, with 10 bases that match TRBD2. This CDR3 has 17 amino acids. V lost 5 bases to trimming and J lost 3 bases; unmatched junction nucleotides: 12. Germline CDR1 and CDR2: SGHAT and FQNNGV. The CDR3 DNA sequence: TGTGCCAGCAGCCGGGGGCCTAGCGGGAGATTCGAAGAGACCCAGTACTTC. Protein sequence: CASSRGPSGRFEETQYF.

This clonotype was recorded at least ten times. The chain couples TRBV29-1 to TRBJ2-1; TRBD2 matches at 12 bases. In germline, CDR1 is SQVTM, CDR2 ANQGSEA. This CDR3 region has 16 residues. V was clipped by 5 bases and J by 2 bases; unmatched bases: 7. CDR3 bases: TGCAGCGTTCGACTAGCGGGAGTCCGGACCTACAATGAGCAGTTCTTC. Its protein is CSVRLAGVRTYNEQFF.

This clonotype was seen repeatedly, ten times or more. This chain joins TRBV28 and TRBJ2-1; D might be TRBD1 (7 bases). Germline-derived CDR1 and CDR2 are MDHEN and SYDVKM. This CDR3 has 16 residues. The ends were cut back, 2 bases at V and 4 bases at J, with 15 bases in the middle. CDR3 bases: TGTGCCAGCAGTTTAGGTGGAGGGGGCAGATACAATGAGCAGTTCTTC. This translates into CASSLGGGGRYNEQFF.

This clonotype was counted many times. The rearrangement joins TRBV9 to TRBJ1-2; D uncertain. Germline values: CDR1 SGDLS, CDR2 YYNGEE. The CDR3 is made up of 14 amino acids. V lost 4 bases and J lost 7, with 17 bases in between. The chain's CDR3 is CASSPNSGFGGYTF. CDR3 DNA sequence: TGTGCCAGCAGCCCCAATTCAGGATTCGGTGGCTACACCTTC.

This clonotype was observed at least ten times. The rearrangement joins TRBV5-5 to TRBJ2-1; maybe TRBD1 (5 bases). Germline CDR1 SGHKS, CDR2 YYEKEE (reference sequence). The CDR3 is 15 amino acids. V was pared by 0 bases and J by 5 bases, with 12 bases between. DNA of the CDR3: TGTGCCAGCAGCTTGGTCGCCCGACAGCACAATGAGCAGTTCTTC. Translation gives CASSLVARQHNEQFF.

V and J are TRBV18 and TRBJ1-1, with D uncertain. The ends were cut back, 2 bases at V and 1 base at J, with 8 bases in the middle. Germline loops: CDR1 KGHSH, CDR2 LQKENI. This CDR3 comprises 14 residues. In DNA, the CDR3 is TGTGCCAGCTCACCAGGTGAGGGGAACACTGAAGCTTTCTTT. This sequence encodes CASSPGEGNTEAFF. The full variable domain, completed using reference TRBV18 and TRBJ1-1, is NAGVMQNPRHLVRRRGQEARLRCSPMKGHSHVYWYRQLPEEGLKFMVYLQKENIIDESGMPKERFSAEFPKEGPSILRIQQVVRGDSAAYFCASSPGEGNTEAFFGQGTRLTVV.

There are many counts of this clonotype. V and J are TRBV3-1 and TRBJ2-1; unclear D gene. V was trimmed by 2 bases and J by 4 bases, leaving 6 bases between them. The germline V gene encodes CDR1 LGHDT and CDR2 YNNKEL (reference sequence). CDR3 length: 13 amino acids. The chain's CDR3 is CASSQQPYNEQFF. CDR3 bases: TGTGCCAGCAGCCAACAGCCTTACAATGAGCAGTTCTTC.

In this sample, this clonotype turned up many times. The rearrangement uses TRBV12-3 or TRBV12-4 and TRBJ1-5; D is unclear. The CDR3 sequence is 14 residues long. Deletions cut 3 bases from V and 1 base from J, with 7 bases between. In nucleotides, the CDR3 is TGTGCCAGCAGTTTGGGTTGGAGCAATCAGCCCCAGCATTTT. This codes for CASSLGWSNQPQHF.

This clonotype was observed at least ten times. This chain uses TRBV7-6 with TRBJ2-3, with 11 bases that match TRBD2. The CDR3 has 14 amino acids. V was pared by 5 bases and J by 6 bases, with 4 bases of the junction left unmatched. Germline lookup yields CDR1 SGHVS and CDR2 FNYEAQ. The CDR3 spells CASSPGTSGDTQYF. The CDR3 region has the DNA TGTGCCAGCAGCCCTGGGACTAGCGGTGATACGCAGTATTTT.

This clonotype was counted at least ten times. The chain combines TRBV9 with TRBJ1-6; D possibly corresponds to TRBD1 (6 bases). Germline V gene lookup returns CDR1 SGDLS and CDR2 YYNGEE. V was shortened by 3 bases and J by 6 bases, with 13 bases between the two germline ends. CDR3 length: 15 amino acids. The CDR3 region has the DNA TGTGCCAGCAGCGCCTCAGGGGAGACTAATTCACCCCTCCACTTT. Translated, it gives CASSASGETNSPLHF.

This clonotype came up many times. The chain has TRBV18 and TRBJ1-1; no definite D call. Germline CDR1 KGHSH, CDR2 LQKENI. V lost 2 bases and J 4 bases, leaving 8 bases between the germline ends. This CDR3 comprises 13 residues. The CDR3 spells CASSPSRATEAFF. DNA for the CDR3: TGTGCCAGCTCACCATCACGGGCCACTGAAGCTTTCTTT.

In this sample, this clonotype turned up many times. V gene TRBV15 combines with J gene TRBJ2-5; D call uncertain. Germline-derived CDR1 and CDR2 are LNHNV and YYDKDF (reference sequence). The CDR3 has 16 amino acids. The germline V and J ends were trimmed by 0 bases and 2 bases, with 13 bases remaining between them. CDR3 nucleotide sequence: TGTGCCACCAGCAGAGATGGTGGCAACCGACAAGAGACCCAGTACTTC. This sequence encodes CATSRDGGNRQETQYF.

This rearrangement joins TRBV6-1 to TRBJ2-5; 9 positions match TRBD1. The CDR3 is 17 residues long. Germline trimming cut 6 bases from V and 6 bases from J; bases unmatched to any gene: 17. Looked up from germline, CDR1 is MNHNS and CDR2 is SASEGT. DNA for the CDR3: TGTGCCAGCAGCCTAAACTCCGGGACAGGGAGTTTGAAGACCCAGTACTTC. Translation: CASSLNSGTGSLKTQYF.

This clonotype appeared many times. The V gene is TRBV9, the J gene TRBJ2-2; D remains unclear. The germline V and J ends were trimmed by 0 bases and 7 bases, with 10 bases remaining between them. The CDR3 is 14 residues long. Per the germline V gene, CDR1 is SGDLS and CDR2 is YYNGEE. Written as DNA, the CDR3 is TGTGCCAGCAGCGTAGCTAGTGGGCGCGGGGAGCTGTTTTTT. Translating gives CASSVASGRGELFF.

This clonotype was observed many times. The chain joins TRBV20-1 to TRBJ2-5, with D uncertain. This CDR3 region has 12 residues. The V gene's germline CDR1 is DFQATT and CDR2 SNEGSKA (reference sequence). V lost 7 bases, J lost 2 bases, and 11 bases lay in between. The CDR3 region is CSVTDGQETQYF. The CDR3 DNA reads TGCAGTGTGACGGACGGGCAAGAGACCCAGTACTTC.

The chain uses TRBV6-1 and TRBJ2-1, with D possibly TRBD2 on 6 matching bases. The CDR3 totals 15 residues. Trimming took off 7 bases at V and 6 bases at J, with 19 bases between the two ends. Germline V CDR1 and CDR2: MNHNS, SASEGT. CDR3 DNA: TGTGCCAGCATTCACGCGGGGAGGACGGGCAATGAGCAGTTCTTC. Protein product: CASIHAGRTGNEQFF.

This clonotype was seen only a few times. The rearrangement joins TRBV6-2 or TRBV6-3 to TRBJ1-5; perhaps TRBD1 as D (6 bases). The V end lost 6 bases, the J end lost 5 bases, and 11 bases lay between the germline ends. The CDR3 has 13 residues. Germline loops: CDR1 MNHEY, CDR2 SVGEGT. The CDR3 coding sequence is TGTGCCAGCAGCCCCACAGGGCATCAGCCCCAGCATTTT. It yields the protein CASSPTGHQPQHF.

This clonotype appeared many times. The chain links TRBV7-9 to TRBJ2-1, with 8 bases that match TRBD1. The V and J ends lost 5 bases and 7 bases, in that order; junction bases with no gene match: 16. This CDR3 is built from 17 residues. Germline loops: CDR1 SEHNR, CDR2 FQNEAQ (reference sequence). DNA of the CDR3: TGTGCCAGCAGCAAACAACGTGGGGCAGGGGGCAGGAATGAGCAGTTCTTC. Protein: CASSKQRGAGGRNEQFF.